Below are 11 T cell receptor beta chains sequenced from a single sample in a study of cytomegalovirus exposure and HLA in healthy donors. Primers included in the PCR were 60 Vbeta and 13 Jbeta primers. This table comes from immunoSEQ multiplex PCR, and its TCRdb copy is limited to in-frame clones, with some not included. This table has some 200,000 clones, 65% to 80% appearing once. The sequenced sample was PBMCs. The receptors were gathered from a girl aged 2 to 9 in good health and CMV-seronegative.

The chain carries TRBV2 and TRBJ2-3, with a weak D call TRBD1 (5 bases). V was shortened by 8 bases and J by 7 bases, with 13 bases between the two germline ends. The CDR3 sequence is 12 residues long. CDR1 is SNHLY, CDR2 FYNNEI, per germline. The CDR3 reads CASLPNRHTQYF. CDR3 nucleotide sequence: TGTGCCAGCCTCCCCAACAGGCATACGCAGTATTTT.

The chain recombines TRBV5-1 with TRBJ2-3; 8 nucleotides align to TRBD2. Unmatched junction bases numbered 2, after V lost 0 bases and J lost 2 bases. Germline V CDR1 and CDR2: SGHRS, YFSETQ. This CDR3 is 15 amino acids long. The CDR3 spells CASSLETSDTDTQYF. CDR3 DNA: TGCGCCAGCAGCTTGGAGACTAGCGACACAGATACGCAGTATTTT.

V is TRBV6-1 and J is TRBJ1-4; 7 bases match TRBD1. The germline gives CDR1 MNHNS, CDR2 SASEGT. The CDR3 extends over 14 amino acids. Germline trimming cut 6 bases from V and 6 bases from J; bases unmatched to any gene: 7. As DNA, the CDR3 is TGTGCCAGCAGCATTACAGGGGACGATGAAAAACTGTTTTTT. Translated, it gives CASSITGDDEKLFF.

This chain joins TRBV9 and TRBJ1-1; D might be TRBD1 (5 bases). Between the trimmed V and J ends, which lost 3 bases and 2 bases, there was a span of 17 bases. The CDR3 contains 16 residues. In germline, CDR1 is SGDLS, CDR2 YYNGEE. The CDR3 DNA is TGTGCCAGCAGCGCGGACACCTCAAGAGGTAACACTGAAGCTTTCTTT. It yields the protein CASSADTSRGNTEAFF. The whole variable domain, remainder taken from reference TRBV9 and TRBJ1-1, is DSGVTQTPKHLITATGQRVTLRCSPRSGDLSVYWYQQSLDQGLQFLIQYYNGEERAKGNILERFSAQQFPDLHSELNLSSLELGDSALYFCASSADTSRGNTEAFFGQGTRLTVV.

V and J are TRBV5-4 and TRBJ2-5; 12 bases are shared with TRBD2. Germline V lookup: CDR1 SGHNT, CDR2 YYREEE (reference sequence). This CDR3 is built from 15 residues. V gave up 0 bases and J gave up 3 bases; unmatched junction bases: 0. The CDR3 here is CASSLASGGEETQYF. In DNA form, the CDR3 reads TGTGCCAGCAGCTTGGCTAGCGGGGGGGAAGAGACCCAGTACTTC.

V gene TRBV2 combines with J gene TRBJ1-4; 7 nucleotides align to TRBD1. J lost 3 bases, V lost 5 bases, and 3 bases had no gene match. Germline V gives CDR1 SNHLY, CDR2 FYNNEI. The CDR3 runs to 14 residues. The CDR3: CASSTRGSNEKLFF. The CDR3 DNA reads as TGTGCCAGCAGTACCAGGGGGTCTAATGAAAAACTGTTTTTT.

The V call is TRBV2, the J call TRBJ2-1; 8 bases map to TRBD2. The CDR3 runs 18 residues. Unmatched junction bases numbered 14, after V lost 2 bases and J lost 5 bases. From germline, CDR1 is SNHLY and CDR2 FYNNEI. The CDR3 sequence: CASSELIDTSGGDNEQFF. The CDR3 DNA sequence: TGTGCCAGCAGTGAACTAATCGATACTAGCGGAGGGGACAATGAGCAGTTCTTC.

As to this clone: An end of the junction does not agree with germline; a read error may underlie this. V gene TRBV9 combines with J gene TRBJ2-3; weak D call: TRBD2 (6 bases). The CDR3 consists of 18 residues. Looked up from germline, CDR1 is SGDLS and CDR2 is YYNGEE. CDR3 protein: CVSSVATPLALSTDTQYF. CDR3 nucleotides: TGTGTCAGCAGCGTAGCAACCCCCCTAGCGCTAAGCACAGATACGCAGTATTTT.

The CDR3 here is CASSNGEKLFF. The CDR3, as DNA: TGTGCCAGTAGTAACGGTGAAAAACTGTTTTTT. The chain recombines TRBV19 with TRBJ1-4; D uncertain. Between the trimmed V and J ends, which lost 4 bases and 7 bases, there was a span of 4 bases. The CDR3 totals 11 residues. Germline V gene lookup returns CDR1 LNHDA and CDR2 SQIVND (reference sequence).

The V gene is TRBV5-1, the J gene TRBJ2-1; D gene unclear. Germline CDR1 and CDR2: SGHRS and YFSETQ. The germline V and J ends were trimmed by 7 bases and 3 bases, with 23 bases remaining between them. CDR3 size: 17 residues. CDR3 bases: TGCGCCAGCCACCCGGTGTGTGATCCCATCCTCTACAATGAGCAGTTCTTC. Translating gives CASHPVCDPILYNEQFF.

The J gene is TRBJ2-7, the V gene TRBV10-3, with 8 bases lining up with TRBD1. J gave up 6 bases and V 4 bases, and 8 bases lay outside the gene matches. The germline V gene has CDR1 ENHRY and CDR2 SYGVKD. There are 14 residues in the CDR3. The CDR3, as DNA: TGTGCCATCAGTGTGACAGGGGATATAGGCGAGCAGTACTTC. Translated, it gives CAISVTGDIGEQYF.